This T cell receptor beta chain was sequenced during a study of blood T cell repertoires in COVID-19. Across the whole study: Samples taken during acute and convalescent COVID-19 were collected in the United States, Italy and Spain.

As handled by the study authors: Researchers report that nucleated cell counts were estimated from reference gene primer amplification. The repertoire was sequenced with immunoSEQ multiplex PCR; TCRdb's copy has only in-frame clones and lacks some. V, J and clone size were drawn from that table, and D and trimming were deduced from the DNA. In the table there are hundreds of thousands of clones, 80% of which are singletons. Trimming shortened V by 3 bases and J by 5 bases, and 20 bases separated the two germline ends. The CDR3 has 17 residues. The germline CDR1 and CDR2 sequences are LGHDT and YNNKEL (reference sequence).

The chain carries TRBV3-1 (or the pseudogene TRBV3-2) and TRBJ2-1; perhaps TRBD1 as D (6 bases). The sample comprised PBMCs or T cells enriched from blood (not recorded which). The sequence came from a man aged 25 to 40 with acute COVID-19. In DNA, the CDR3 is TGTGCCAGCAGCCAGGCGGGCGTGGGGGCCGAAAACAATGAGCAGTTCTTC. The encoded protein is CASSQAGVGAENNEQFF.